Shown below are 19 T cell receptor beta chains from a single sample sequenced in a study of CD8 T cells in Susac syndrome (dated by TCRdb to about 2019). Library construction relied on the immunoSEQ multiplex PCR assay. RNA was extracted with the RNeasy kit and roughly 0.45 to 1 ug was reverse transcribed using random hexamers. TCRdb took the public reads, trimmed them with fastp at Q25, ran MiXCR for clone calling and kept in-frame beta chains. Each record represents a unique CDR3 protein, reported with the most common genes and DNA among its rows. The sample has about 400,000 distinct CDR3 sequences on record, about 85% of them singletons. Approximately 0.12% of the sample lies in the top ten. Sample: CD8+ T cells from PBMCs. Receptors were obtained from a human donor with multiple sclerosis.

The chain joins TRBV5-1 to TRBJ2-3, with a tentative D call TRBD2 (5 bases). The V gene lost 0 bases and the J gene lost 4 bases, with 9 bases spanning the gap. Germline values: CDR1 SGHRS, CDR2 YFSETQ. CDR3 length equals 14 residues. CDR3 bases: TGCGCCAGCAGCTTGGAACGGGAAGCAGATACGCAGTATTTT. Residues: CASSLEREADTQYF.

The V and J genes are TRBV5-1 and TRBJ2-7; 8 positions agree with TRBD1. The CDR3 consists of 14 residues. Germline loops: CDR1 SGHRS, CDR2 YFSETQ. J gave up 5 bases and V 7 bases, and 11 bases lay outside the gene matches. The CDR3 DNA reads TGCGCCAGCGCCCCAGGGCAGGGGGCTGACGAGCAGTACTTC. Translating gives CASAPGQGADEQYF.

This chain's CDR3 is CASSESLAVRLNTEAFF. The CDR3 coding sequence is TGTGCCAGCAGTGAAAGTCTAGCGGTCAGACTGAACACTGAAGCTTTCTTT. J is TRBJ1-1 and V is TRBV6-1; no firm D call. V was clipped by 2 bases and J by 0 bases, with 16 bases between them. Germline V lookup: CDR1 MNHNS, CDR2 SASEGT. The CDR3 has 17 residues.

The rearrangement links TRBV27 to TRBJ1-1, with D hard to call. Trimming cost V 5 bases and J 0 bases, with 10 bases left between them. Germline CDR1 MNHEY, CDR2 SMNVEV (reference sequence). CDR3 length: 14 residues. The CDR3 region has the DNA TGTGCCAGCAGTCCAACAGACATGAACACTGAAGCTTTCTTT. This sequence encodes CASSPTDMNTEAFF.

This rearrangement joins TRBV4-1 to TRBJ2-5; D perhaps matches TRBD2 (6 bases). The CDR3 is 14 residues long. V shed 4 bases and J shed 2 bases, with 11 bases lying between them. CDR1 is MGHRA and CDR2 is YSYEKL in the germline V gene. Here the CDR3 reads CASSPIAVQETQYF. The DNA of the CDR3 is TGCGCCAGCAGCCCGATAGCGGTACAAGAGACCCAGTACTTC.

The chain couples TRBV7-8 to TRBJ2-3; TRBD2 might be the D (6 bases). The CDR3 contains 13 residues. The V end was cut by 5 bases, the J end by 5 bases, with 11 bases between. Germline-derived CDR1 and CDR2 are SGHVS and FQNEAQ. CDR3 coding DNA: TGTGCCAGCAGCAAGACTAGTATAGATACGCAGTATTTT. Protein: CASSKTSIDTQYF.

The rearrangement joins TRBV28 to TRBJ2-1, with 11 nucleotides matching TRBD2. Germline V gene sequence: CDR1 MDHEN, CDR2 SYDVKM. The CDR3 is 14 residues long. With 10 bases clipped from V and 3 bases from J, the junction kept 5 bases outside the gene matches. The CDR3 DNA reads as TGTGCCACCCGGGGGACTAGCGGCTACAATGAGCAGTTCTTC. It is translated as CATRGTSGYNEQFF.

This clonotype was detected a few times. This chain uses TRBV6-1 with TRBJ2-6; no reliable D call. Trimming removed 7 bases from V and 0 bases from J, with 10 bases in between. The germline CDR1 and CDR2 sequences are MNHNS and SASEGT. The CDR3 contains 15 residues. The CDR3 protein is CASTRGNSGANVLTF. The DNA of the CDR3 is TGTGCCAGCACCCGAGGAAACTCTGGGGCCAACGTCCTGACTTTC.

The V and J genes are TRBV6-5 and TRBJ1-2; possibly TRBD1 for D (6 bases). The V gene's germline CDR1 is MNHEY and CDR2 SVGAGI. Trimming cost V 4 bases and J 2 bases, with 14 bases left between them. The CDR3 totals 15 residues. CDR3 amino acids: CASSSDTGLNYGYTF. The DNA of the CDR3 is TGTGCCAGCAGTTCCGATACAGGGCTCAACTATGGCTACACCTTC.

This chain connects TRBV19 to TRBJ2-7; 7 bases match TRBD2. Germline V CDR1 and CDR2: LNHDA, SQIVND (reference sequence). This CDR3 comprises 16 residues. J was trimmed by 7 bases and V by 1 base; bases with no gene match: 13. CDR3 in DNA: TGTGCCAGTAGTATAGCGGGGGGAGCCGCGGCGGGGGAGCAGTACTTC. Its translation is CASSIAGGAAAGEQYF.

J is TRBJ2-5 and V is TRBV5-1; possible D gene TRBD1, 5 bases. The CDR3 loop spans 15 amino acids. V was clipped by 0 bases and J by 2 bases, with 11 bases between them. From germline, CDR1 is SGHRS and CDR2 YFSETQ. CDR3 amino acids: CASSLGDRIQETQYF. The DNA for the CDR3 is TGCGCCAGCAGCTTGGGAGACAGAATACAAGAGACCCAGTACTTC.

The gene calls are TRBV4-1 and TRBJ2-2; no definite D call. CDR1 MGHRA and CDR2 YSYEKL come from the germline V gene. V was cut by 3 bases and J by 0 bases, with 8 bases left in between. The CDR3 is made up of 15 amino acids. The CDR3 region is CASSQYTPNTGELFF. CDR3 nucleotides: TGCGCCAGCAGCCAGTATACACCGAACACCGGGGAGCTGTTTTTT.

The chain combines TRBV5-5 with TRBJ2-5, with 12 bases lining up with TRBD2. The CDR3 is made up of 18 amino acids. Germline V gene data show CDR1 as SGHKS and CDR2 as YYEKEE (reference sequence). V was pared by 4 bases and J by 1 base, with 11 bases of the junction left unmatched. CDR3 sequence: CASSPTSGGINLQETQYF. CDR3 DNA: TGTGCCAGCAGCCCCACTAGCGGGGGGATCAACCTCCAAGAGACCCAGTACTTC.

The chain is built from TRBV28 and TRBJ2-1, with D possibly being TRBD1 (6 bases). V lost 3 bases to trimming and J lost 8 bases, with 11 bases between them. CDR3 size: 13 residues. In germline, CDR1 is MDHEN, CDR2 SYDVKM. The CDR3 nucleotides are TGTGCCAGCAGTTTTCTGCAGGGGCATGAGCAGTTCTTC. Protein product: CASSFLQGHEQFF.

The CDR3 sequence: CASTSRLDKAYEQYF. CDR3 bases: TGTGCCAGCACCTCCAGGTTGGACAAAGCCTACGAGCAGTACTTC. The chain employs TRBV7-3 and TRBJ2-7, with TRBD1 as a possible D gene (5 bases). The CDR3 covers 15 residues. V lost 7 bases and J 2 bases, leaving 18 bases between the germline ends. CDR1 SGHTA and CDR2 FQGTGA come from the germline V gene. Drawing the rest from reference TRBV7-3 and TRBJ2-7, the complete variable domain is GAGVSQTPSNKVTEKGKYVELRCDPISGHTALYWYRQSLGQGPEFLIYFQGTGAADDSGLPNDRFFAVRPEGSVSTLKIQRTERGDSAVYLCASTSRLDKAYEQYFGPGTRLTVT.

This chain uses TRBV24-1 with TRBJ2-3; D is possibly TRBD2 (5 bases). From germline, CDR1 is KGHDR and CDR2 SFDVKD. This CDR3 is 14 amino acids long. The V end lost 6 bases, the J end lost 6 bases, and 15 bases lay between the germline ends. This CDR3 reads CATSTLLDSDTQYF. CDR3 DNA sequence: TGTGCCACCAGTACCCTGCTGGACTCCGATACGCAGTATTTT.

The chain's CDR3 is CASSLSGQGLGFTEAFF. As DNA, the CDR3 is TGTGCCAGCAGTTTATCGGGACAGGGGCTCGGATTTACTGAAGCTTTCTTT. This chain connects TRBV27 to TRBJ1-1; TRBD1 matches 10 bases. V was clipped by 0 bases and J by 5 bases; unmatched bases: 9. The germline gives CDR1 MNHEY, CDR2 SMNVEV (reference sequence). The CDR3 is 17 residues long.

The rearrangement links TRBV11-2 to TRBJ1-2, with D possibly TRBD1 on 5 matching bases. This CDR3 has 14 amino acids. The germline V and J ends were trimmed by 1 base and 4 bases, with 10 bases remaining between them. Germline lookup yields CDR1 SGHAT and CDR2 FQNNGV. The chain's CDR3 is CASSLGDGLYGYTF. The CDR3 DNA sequence: TGTGCCAGCAGCTTAGGGGACGGGCTCTATGGCTACACCTTC. Full variable domain (outside the CDR3, taken from reference TRBV11-2 and TRBJ1-2): EAGVAQSPRYKIIEKRQSVAFWCNPISGHATLYWYQQILGQGPKLLIQFQNNGVVDDSQLPKDRFSAERLKGVDSTLKIQPAKLEDSAVYLCASSLGDGLYGYTFGSGTRLTVV.

The rearrangement joins TRBV7-9 to TRBJ1-1, with a weak D call TRBD1 (6 bases). Germline-derived CDR1 and CDR2 are SEHNR and FQNEAQ (reference sequence). This CDR3 spans 13 amino acids. The V end was cut by 4 bases, the J end by 4 bases, with 10 bases between. The CDR3 protein is CASSYGQLTEAFF. Here the CDR3 DNA reads TGTGCCAGCAGCTATGGACAGCTCACTGAAGCTTTCTTT.